These 4 T cell receptor beta chains came from one sample sequenced in a study of identical twins. In TCRdb, the 5' RACE reads were re-called with MiXCR into one record per CDR3 protein. The table lists roughly 250,000 distinct CDR3 sequences, about 7% of them singletons. The same specimen was also included in a second study, on yellow fever vaccine responses in identical twins.

The sequencing sample was made of memory (CD45RO+) T cells sorted from blood. The source of these receptors is a woman between 18 and 30 years old in good health.

The J gene is TRBJ1-3, the V gene TRBV3-1; D not resolved. CDR1 and CDR2 from the germline V gene are LGHDT and YNNKEL (reference sequence). The CDR3 consists of 14 residues. V gave up 3 bases and J gave up 0 bases, with 6 bases separating them. The CDR3 nucleotides read TGTGCCAGCAGCCACGACTCCTCTGGAAACACCATATATTTT. Amino acid sequence: CASSHDSSGNTIYF.

This clonotype turned up a few times. DNA for the CDR3: TGTGCCAGCTCACCGGCCTCCGGGGGCAACACTGAAGCTTTCTTT. Translation: CASSPASGGNTEAFF. The chain employs TRBV18 and TRBJ1-1; D might be TRBD1 (6 bases). V lost 3 bases, J lost 2 bases, and 13 bases lay in between. The germline V gene encodes CDR1 KGHSH and CDR2 LQKENI. The CDR3 contains 15 residues.

This clonotype was seen many times. This chain's CDR3 is CAISPSTEYGYTF. CDR3 nucleotide sequence: TGTGCCATCAGCCCATCAACTGAGTATGGCTACACCTTC. V gene TRBV10-3 combines with J gene TRBJ1-2; D remains ambiguous. V was pared by 6 bases and J by 5 bases, with 13 bases between. From germline, CDR1 is ENHRY and CDR2 SYGVKD. This CDR3 has 13 residues.

This chain connects TRBV14 to TRBJ2-7; D is possibly TRBD1 or TRBD2 (6 bases each). Trimming left V 5 bases short and J 3 bases short, with 17 bases between. The CDR3 contains 15 residues. CDR1 is SGHDN and CDR2 is FVKESK in the germline V gene. Here the CDR3 DNA reads TGTGCCAGCAGCTCCACAGGGAGGAGACTCTACGAGCAGTACTTC. Its protein product is CASSSTGRRLYEQYF.